These T cell receptor beta chains were read from a single sample in a study of OX40 agonist ivuxolimab in advanced cancers. This table comes from immunoSEQ multiplex PCR, and its TCRdb copy is limited to in-frame clones, with some not included. Counted here are about 61,000 clones, approximately 90% occurring once; the ten biggest clones make up roughly 25%. Sequencing used CD4+ or CD8+ T cells sorted from blood, obtained in a trial of the OX40 agonist ivuxolimab. These receptor sequences come from an adult with an advanced solid tumor such as melanoma, head and neck, liver or kidney cancer. The CDR3 runs from the conserved cysteine through the conserved F or W. A D gene is named only where the DNA matches it firmly. The size entry is marked missing in some rows and otherwise reads once, few, many or a size class.

-	-	TRBV28	TRBJ1-4	CASSVQGNEKLFF	TGTGCCAGCAGCGTACAGGGAAATGAAAAACTGTTTTTT
few	-	TRBV19	TRBJ1-5	CASSIVGDGNQPQHF	TGTGCCAGTAGTATAGTAGGGGATGGCAATCAGCCCCAGCATTTT
-	-	TRBV4-3	TRBJ1-1	CASSQRRTDRVEAFF	TGCGCCAGCAGCCAACGCCGGACTGACCGGGTTGAAGCTTTCTTT
-	-	TRBV6-1	TRBJ2-3	CASSDRDIFTDTQYF	TGTGCCAGCAGTGATAGGGATATATTCACAGATACGCAGTATTTT
-	TRBD2	TRBV7-8	TRBJ2-1	CASSSIAGNEQFF	TGTGCCAGCAGCTCAATAGCGGGAAATGAGCAGTTCTTC
-	TRBD1	TRBV9	TRBJ1-4	CASSAGQGIEKLFF	TGTGCCAGCAGCGCGGGACAGGGGATTGAAAAACTGTTTTTT
-	-	TRBV6-5	TRBJ1-1	CASSYSRTEMNTEAFF	TGTGCCAGCAGTTACTCCCGGACAGAAATGAACACTGAAGCTTTCTTT
-	-	TRBV5-6	TRBJ1-2	CASSHNLDGYGYTF	TGTGCCAGCAGCCACAACTTGGACGGCTATGGCTACACCTTC
-	-	TRBV28	TRBJ2-7	CASSLDSSYEQYF	TGTGCCAGCAGCCTAGACAGTTCCTACGAGCAGTACTTC
-	TRBD1	TRBV28	TRBJ2-5	CASSLAQGARETQYF	TGTGCCAGCAGTTTAGCACAGGGGGCCCGCGAGACCCAGTACTTC
-	TRBD1	TRBV6-5	TRBJ1-2	CASSYSGQQYGYTF	TGTGCCAGCAGTTACTCGGGACAGCAGTATGGCTACACCTTC
-	TRBD2	TRBV7-9	TRBJ2-7	CASSLPGRGGEYEQYF	TGTGCCAGCAGCCTCCCGGGGCGGGGGGGCGAGTACGAGCAGTACTTC
-	-	TRBV9	TRBJ1-1	CASSVGGSFGTEAFF	TGTGCCAGCAGCGTAGGAGGGAGTTTCGGAACTGAAGCTTTCTTT
-	TRBD2	TRBV5-1	TRBJ2-5	CASTLGGETQYF	TGCGCCAGCACCCTGGGGGGGGAGACCCAGTACTTC
-	-	TRBV5-1	TRBJ2-2	CASSLNLDGELFF	TGCGCCAGCAGCTTAAATTTAGACGGGGAGCTGTTTTTT
-	-	TRBV13	TRBJ2-7	CASSLGLDEQYF	TGTGCCAGCAGCTTAGGTCTCGACGAGCAGTACTTC
-	TRBD2	TRBV9	TRBJ2-1	CASSVSGRADEQFF	TGTGCCAGCAGCGTTAGCGGGAGGGCCGATGAGCAGTTCTTC
-	TRBD1	TRBV6-1	TRBJ2-1	CASSEWTGEQFF	TGTGCCAGCAGTGAGTGGACAGGTGAGCAGTTCTTC
-	-	TRBV4-3	TRBJ1-2	CASSQDVENGYTF	TGCGCCAGCAGCCAAGATGTCGAAAATGGCTACACCTTC
once	-	TRBV13	TRBJ1-2	CASSTRTDILYGYTF	TGTGCCAGCAGCACACGGACGGATATCCTCTATGGCTACACCTTC
-	-	TRBV6-5	TRBJ2-1	CASSYSEGSIINEQFF	TGTGCCAGCAGTTACTCGGAAGGGTCCATCATCAATGAGCAGTTCTTC
-	-	TRBV11-3	TRBJ1-3	CASSFQSGPDPTNTIYF	TGTGCCAGCAGCTTTCAATCGGGGCCAGACCCTACAAACACCATATATTTT
-	-	TRBV27	TRBJ1-5	CASSLQGTEPQHF	TGTGCCAGCAGCTTACAGGGAACGGAGCCCCAGCATTTT
-	TRBD2	TRBV19	TRBJ2-1	CASSWSSGGASYNEQFF	TGTGCCAGTAGCTGGTCTAGCGGGGGGGCCTCATACAATGAGCAGTTCTTC
-	-	TRBV6-5	TRBJ1-1	CATEVNTEAFF	TGTGCCACCGAGGTGAACACTGAAGCTTTCTTT
-	TRBD1	TRBV27	TRBJ1-5	CASSFGPGGGQPQHF	TGTGCCAGCAGTTTTGGGCCAGGGGGAGGCCAGCCCCAGCATTTT
-	-	TRBV25-1	TRBJ2-5	CATGLETQYF	TGTGCCACCGGATTGGAGACCCAGTACTTC
few	-	TRBV30	TRBJ1-1	CAWSVHSTEAFF	TGTGCCTGGAGTGTACATAGCACTGAAGCTTTCTTT
-	-	TRBV6-5	TRBJ2-7	CASSLPYEQYF	TGTGCCAGCAGCCTTCCCTACGAGCAGTACTTC
-	-	TRBV15	TRBJ1-1	CATSGVDSRAQAFF	TGTGCCACCAGCGGGGTGGACAGTCGGGCCCAGGCTTTCTTT
-	-	TRBV28	TRBJ1-5	CASSTYRSNQPQHF	TGTGCCAGCAGTACGTACAGGAGCAATCAGCCCCAGCATTTT
-	TRBD2	TRBV11-2	TRBJ2-1	CASRRPAGEQFF	TGTGCCAGCAGACGACCAGCGGGGGAGCAGTTCTTC
-	-	TRBV27	TRBJ1-1	CASSLMGGGAEAFF	TGTGCCAGCAGTTTAATGGGTGGGGGGGCTGAAGCTTTCTTT
-	-	TRBV29-1	TRBJ1-3	CSVDQQSTSGNTIYF	TGCAGCGTTGACCAACAGTCTACCTCTGGAAACACCATATATTTT
once	-	TRBV9	TRBJ2-7	CASSPYRVGEQYF	TGTGCCAGCAGCCCGTACAGGGTTGGCGAGCAGTACTTC
-	-	TRBV6-1	TRBJ1-6	CASSDYAGKYNSPLHF	TGTGCCAGCAGTGATTACGCGGGGAAGTATAATTCACCCCTCCACTTT
once	-	TRBV4-3	TRBJ2-6	CASSLTGPVPSGANVLTF	TGCGCCAGCAGCCTGACGGGACCGGTACCCTCTGGGGCCAACGTCCTGACTTTC
-	-	TRBV4-2	TRBJ2-5	CASSQLSKETQYF	TGTGCCAGCAGCCAACTCTCGAAAGAGACCCAGTACTTC
-	-	TRBV28	TRBJ1-6	CASRRGYSYNSPLHF	TGTGCCAGCAGACGGGGGTATTCGTATAATTCACCCCTCCACTTT
-	TRBD1	TRBV6-5	TRBJ1-2	CASSYGTGGDYGYTF	TGTGCCAGCAGTTATGGGACAGGGGGAGACTATGGCTACACCTTC
-	-	TRBV5-1	TRBJ1-1	CASSFVGPNTEAFF	TGCGCCAGCAGCTTCGTGGGCCCGAACACTGAAGCTTTCTTT
-	TRBD1	TRBV2	TRBJ2-1	CASRVTPGQASNEQFF	TGTGCCAGCAGGGTTACTCCGGGACAGGCTTCGAATGAGCAGTTCTTC
-	-	TRBV6-5	TRBJ1-1	CASSYSADTEAFF	TGTGCCAGCAGTTACTCCGCGGACACTGAAGCTTTCTTT